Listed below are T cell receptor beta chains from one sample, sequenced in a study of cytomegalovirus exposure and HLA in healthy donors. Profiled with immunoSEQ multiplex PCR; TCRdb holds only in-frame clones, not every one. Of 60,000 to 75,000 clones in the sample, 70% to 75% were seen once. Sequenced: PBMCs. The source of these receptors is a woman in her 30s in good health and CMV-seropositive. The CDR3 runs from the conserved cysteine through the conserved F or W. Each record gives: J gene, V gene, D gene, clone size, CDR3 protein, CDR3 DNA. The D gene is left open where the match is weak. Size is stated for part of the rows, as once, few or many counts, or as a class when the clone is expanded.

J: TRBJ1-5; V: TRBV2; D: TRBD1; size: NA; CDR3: CASSGTGGQPQHF; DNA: TGTGCCAGCTCCGGGACAGGGGGTCAGCCCCAGCATTTT
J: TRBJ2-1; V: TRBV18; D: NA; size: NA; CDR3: CASSRGDSEVQFF; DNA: TGTGCCAGCTCCCGGGGAGACTCGGAGGTGCAGTTCTTC
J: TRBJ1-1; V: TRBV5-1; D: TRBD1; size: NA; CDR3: CASSSSGGLTEAFF; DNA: TGCGCCAGCAGCTCCTCAGGGGGCCTCACTGAAGCTTTCTTT
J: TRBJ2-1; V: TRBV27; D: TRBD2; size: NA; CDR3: CASSLAGGPYNEQFF; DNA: TGTGCCAGCAGTTTAGCGGGAGGGCCTTACAATGAGCAGTTCTTC
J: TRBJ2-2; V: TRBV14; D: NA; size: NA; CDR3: CASSQTSFTGELFF; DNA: TGTGCCAGCAGCCAAACTAGCTTTACCGGGGAGCTGTTTTTT
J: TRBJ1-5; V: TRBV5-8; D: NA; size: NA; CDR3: CASRLQGSFQPQHF; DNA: TGTGCCAGCAGATTACAGGGATCGTTTCAGCCCCAGCATTTT
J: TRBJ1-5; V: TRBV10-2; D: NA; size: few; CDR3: CASRPGAGGNQPQHF; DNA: TGCGCCAGCAGACCTGGGGCAGGCGGAAATCAGCCCCAGCATTTT
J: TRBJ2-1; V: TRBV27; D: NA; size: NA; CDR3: CASSLSHNEQFF; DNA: TGTGCCAGCAGTTTAAGCCACAATGAGCAGTTCTTC
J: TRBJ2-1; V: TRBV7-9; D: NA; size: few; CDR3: CASSFIAVSYNEQFF; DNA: TGTGCCAGCAGCTTTATAGCGGTCTCCTACAATGAGCAGTTCTTC
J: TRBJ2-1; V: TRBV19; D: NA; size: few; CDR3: CASSRLISYNEQFF; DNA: TGTGCCAGTAGTAGACTCATCTCCTACAATGAGCAGTTCTTC
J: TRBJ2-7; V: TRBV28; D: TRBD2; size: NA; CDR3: CASSFPLAGSLGEQYF; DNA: TGTGCCAGCAGTTTCCCCCTAGCGGGAAGCTTAGGCGAGCAGTACTTC
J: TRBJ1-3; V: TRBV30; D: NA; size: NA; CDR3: CAWSQLGNTIYF; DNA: TGTGCCTGGAGTCAATTGGGAAACACCATATATTTT
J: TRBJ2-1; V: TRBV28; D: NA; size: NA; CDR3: CASSLLERSWSYNEQFF; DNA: TGTGCCAGCAGTTTATTGGAGAGGTCGTGGTCCTACAATGAGCAGTTCTTC
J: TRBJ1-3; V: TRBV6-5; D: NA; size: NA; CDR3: CASSPSGGSGNTIYF; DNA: TGTGCCAGCAGCCCGAGCGGGGGCTCTGGAAACACCATATATTTT